Listed below are T cell receptor beta chains from one sample, sequenced in a study of shared clonotypes between healthy human individuals. Sequencing was performed with immunoSEQ multiplex PCR; in TCRdb, only in-frame clones are kept and a portion is missing. The data hold roughly 2,300,000 clones, with about 90% observed a single time. What was sequenced was naive CD4+ T cells from PBMCs. These receptors were collected from a man aged 18 to 29 in good health. Some clones in this sample may be carry-over from other donors' samples. Each CDR3 is given with its conserved first and last residue. The D gene is left open where the match is weak. Some rows mark clone size as missing; the rest say once, few, many or name a class of expanded clone.

>TRBJ2-5|TRBD2|once|TRBV5-1
CASSFGGSGRETQYF
TGCGCCAGCAGCTTCGGGGGGTCGGGTCGCGAGACCCAGTACTTC
>TRBJ2-5|NA|NA|TRBV5-6
CASTSPHIETQYF
TGTGCCAGCACGTCGCCACATATAGAGACCCAGTACTTC
>TRBJ1-1|TRBD1|NA|TRBV28
CASISRGLTEAFF
TGTGCCAGCATCTCCAGGGGGCTTACTGAAGCTTTCTTT
>TRBJ2-3|NA|NA|TRBV7-2
CASRLSAPPEYF
TGTGCCAGCAGACTTAGCGCCCCCCCGGAGTATTTT
>TRBJ2-1|NA|NA|TRBV5-6
CASSPLGTDEQFF
TGTGCCAGCAGCCCTTTGGGGACGGACGAGCAGTTCTTC
>TRBJ2-2|NA|NA|TRBV7-2
CASSLEQAYGELFF
TGTGCCAGCAGCTTAGAACAGGCCTACGGGGAGCTGTTTTTT
>TRBJ1-2|TRBD1|NA|TRBV6-4
CASSISSGTGWGYTF
TGTGCCAGCAGTATCTCCTCCGGGACAGGGTGGGGCTACACCTTC
>TRBJ1-5|TRBD1|NA|TRBV7-9
CASSLAGQGGPQHF
TGTGCCAGCAGCTTAGCGGGACAGGGCGGGCCCCAGCATTTT
>TRBJ2-2|NA|NA|TRBV6-1
CASSEARGTGELFF
TGTGCCAGCAGTGAAGCCAGGGGAACCGGGGAGCTGTTTTTT
>TRBJ2-3|NA|NA|TRBV5-1
CASSFNSGTDTQYF
TGCGCCAGCAGCTTTAATAGCGGCACAGATACGCAGTATTTT
>TRBJ1-2|NA|NA|TRBV6-1
CASSESTNYGYTF
TGTGCCAGCAGTGAGAGCACTAACTATGGCTACACCTTC
>TRBJ2-1|NA|NA|TRBV29-1
CSAAMLGAGHNEQFF
TGCAGCGCTGCGATGTTGGGGGCAGGACACAATGAGCAGTTCTTC
>TRBJ2-2|TRBD2|NA|TRBV10-3
CAISGTSGDTGELFF
TGTGCCATCAGTGGCACTAGCGGGGACACCGGGGAGCTGTTTTTT
>TRBJ1-2|TRBD1|once|TRBV28
CASTALWTGGSGYTF
TGTGCCAGCACCGCTTTGTGGACAGGGGGCAGTGGCTACACCTTC
>TRBJ2-7|TRBD2|NA|TRBV29-1
CASGRNSYEQYF
TGCGCAAGCGGGAGGAATTCCTACGAGCAGTACTTC
>TRBJ2-7|TRBD2|NA|TRBV12-5
CASGPPAHLLAGVPYEQYF
TGTGCTAGTGGCCCCCCGGCCCACCTCCTAGCGGGAGTACCCTACGAGCAGTACTTC
>TRBJ1-4|NA|NA|TRBV2
CASSSGVGEKLFF
TGTGCCAGCAGCTCAGGGGTAGGGGAAAAACTGTTTTTT
>TRBJ2-5|NA|NA|TRBV11-2
CASSLGVETQYF
TGTGCCAGCAGCTTAGGTGTTGAGACCCAGTACTTC
>TRBJ2-3|TRBD2|NA|TRBV18
CASSPSSGRGDTQYF
TGTGCCAGCTCACCCTCTAGCGGGAGGGGAGATACGCAGTATTTT
>TRBJ1-1|NA|few|TRBV11-2
CASSLVGSIPVEAFF
TGTGCCAGCAGCTTAGTAGGGTCAATTCCTGTCGAAGCTTTCTTT
>TRBJ1-5|NA|NA|TRBV28
CASSRRAIGQPQHF
TGTGCCAGCAGTCGCAGGGCGATAGGACAGCCCCAGCATTTT
>TRBJ2-3|NA|NA|TRBV15
CATSRAGDPTDTQYF
TGTGCCACCAGCAGAGCAGGGGACCCCACAGATACGCAGTATTTT
>TRBJ2-7|NA|NA|TRBV11-2
CASSLSLVGGLEQYF
TGTGCCAGCAGCTTAAGTTTGGTGGGCGGTCTCGAGCAGTACTTC
>TRBJ2-7|NA|once|TRBV14
CASSRMGWQAEQYF
TGTGCCAGCAGCCGGATGGGTTGGCAGGCAGAGCAGTACTTC
>TRBJ1-1|NA|NA|TRBV19
CASSRKQANTEAFF
TGTGCCAGTAGTAGGAAGCAGGCGAACACTGAAGCTTTCTTT
>TRBJ2-7|NA|NA|TRBV7-9
CATDPNRPYEQYF
TGTGCCACAGACCCGAACAGGCCCTACGAGCAGTACTTC
>TRBJ1-2|NA|few|TRBV27
CASSPKGIPRDYGYTF
TGTGCCAGCAGTCCTAAGGGAATTCCTAGGGACTATGGCTACACCTTC
>TRBJ2-5|NA|NA|TRBV27
CASSFWGALETQYF
TGTGCCAGCAGTTTTTGGGGGGCCCTAGAGACCCAGTACTTC
>TRBJ2-6|NA|NA|TRBV30
CAWSPIRVSLSGANVLTF
TGTGCCTGGAGTCCCATCAGGGTTAGTCTATCTGGGGCCAACGTCCTGACTTTC
>TRBJ2-3|TRBD2|NA|TRBV28
CASSPWTSGRAREDTQYF
TGTGCCAGCAGTCCTTGGACTAGCGGGAGGGCCCGAGAAGATACGCAGTATTTT
>TRBJ2-7|TRBD2|NA|TRBV7-2
CASSFLAGVEQYF
TGTGCCAGCAGCTTTCTAGCGGGAGTCGAGCAGTACTTC
>TRBJ2-1|TRBD2|NA|TRBV11-2
CASRSIAGTNNEQFF
TGTGCCAGCAGGTCCATAGCGGGAACAAACAATGAGCAGTTCTTC
>TRBJ1-4|NA|NA|TRBV6-6
CASSQDTNEKLFF
TGTGCCAGCTCTCAGGACACTAATGAAAAACTGTTTTTT
>TRBJ1-5|NA|NA|TRBV4-1
CASSLDPSNQPQHF
TGCGCCAGCAGCCTCGACCCTAGCAATCAGCCCCAGCATTTT
>TRBJ1-1|NA|NA|TRBV6-1
CASSEVYEAFF
TGTGCCAGCAGTGAAGTTTATGAAGCTTTCTTT
>TRBJ1-2|NA|NA|TRBV6-1
CASSDGSLILANYGYTF
TGTGCCAGCAGTGACGGCAGCTTGATTCTAGCTAACTATGGCTACACCTTC
>TRBJ1-4|NA|NA|TRBV21-1
CASSNRQGNEKLFF
TGTGCCAGCAGCAATCGACAGGGGAATGAAAAACTGTTTTTT
>TRBJ1-2|TRBD1|NA|TRBV7-9
CASSLVQGADRTF
TGTGCCAGCAGCTTAGTACAGGGGGCTGATAGGACCTTC
>TRBJ1-2|TRBD1|NA|TRBV6-5
CASSYDRDVPGYTF
TGTGCCAGCAGTTACGACAGGGACGTCCCAGGCTACACCTTC
>TRBJ2-1|TRBD1|NA|TRBV15
CAASRDGPGQGVHEQFF
TGTGCCGCCAGCAGAGATGGTCCGGGACAGGGTGTACATGAGCAGTTCTTC
>TRBJ2-4|NA|NA|TRBV6-1
CASSVLLNIQYF
TGTGCCAGCAGCGTCTTATTGAACATTCAGTACTTC
>TRBJ2-7|TRBD1|once|TRBV6-4
CASITGGWHEQYF
TGTGCCAGCATAACAGGGGGCTGGCACGAGCAGTACTTC
>TRBJ2-7|NA|NA|TRBV4-1
CASSQDSRGTYEQYF
TGCGCCAGCAGCCAAGATAGCAGGGGCACCTACGAGCAGTACTTC
>TRBJ2-5|TRBD2|NA|TRBV7-2
CASRRGLAFPLETQYF
TGTGCCAGCAGAAGGGGACTAGCGTTCCCTTTGGAGACCCAGTACTTC
>TRBJ1-1|NA|NA|TRBV6-1
CASSKTGLNTEAFF
TGTGCCAGCAGTAAAACGGGGCTTAACACTGAAGCTTTCTTT
>TRBJ1-2|NA|NA|TRBV6-5
CASTTSGQNYGYTF
TGTGCCAGCACCACTTCCGGACAGAACTATGGCTACACCTTC
>TRBJ2-6|NA|NA|TRBV29-1
CSVTLSGANVLTF
TGCAGCGTCACACTTTCTGGGGCCAACGTCCTGACTTTC
>TRBJ1-2|NA|NA|TRBV5-8
CASSLPRGNHGYTF
TGTGCCAGCAGCTTGCCCAGGGGTAATCATGGCTACACCTTC
>TRBJ2-1|TRBD2|NA|TRBV28
CASSLTSGSYNEQFF
TGTGCCAGCAGCCTGACTAGCGGGTCCTACAATGAGCAGTTCTTC
>TRBJ1-3|TRBD1|NA|TRBV4-2
CASSHPGQGTGNTIYF
TGTGCCAGCAGCCATCCGGGACAGGGGACTGGAAACACCATATATTTT
>TRBJ2-6|TRBD1|once|TRBV7-2
CASSTGRDSVFSGANVLTF
TGTGCCAGCAGCACGGGCCGGGACAGTGTCTTCTCTGGGGCCAACGTCCTGACTTTC
>TRBJ2-3|NA|NA|TRBV29-1
CSVEGQGGLNTDTQYF
TGCAGCGTTGAAGGTCAAGGCGGGTTAAACACAGATACGCAGTATTTT
>TRBJ2-1|TRBD1|NA|TRBV29-1
CSVEDLQGHRSYNEQFF
TGCAGCGTTGAAGATCTACAGGGGCATAGGTCCTACAATGAGCAGTTCTTC
>TRBJ1-2|NA|few|TRBV5-1
CASSLEGEYGYTF
TGCGCCAGCAGCTTGGAAGGGGAATATGGCTACACCTTC
>TRBJ1-3|NA|once|TRBV4-2
CASSQGRRNSGNTIYF
TGTGCCAGCAGCCAAGGTCGCCGGAACTCTGGAAACACCATATATTTT
>TRBJ1-2|TRBD1|NA|TRBV28
CATTIRTGAYGYTF
TGTGCCACCACTATTAGGACAGGCGCCTATGGCTACACCTTC
>TRBJ2-4|TRBD1|NA|TRBV28
CASSDRGQRLRLDIQYF
TGTGCCAGCAGTGACCGGGGACAGCGCCTAAGGTTGGACATTCAGTACTTC